This entry is about one T cell receptor beta chain. Its specificity is not known. The sample originates from a study of shared clonotypes between healthy human individuals. Germline-derived CDR1 and CDR2 are MGHRA and YSYEKL. This CDR3 spans 21 amino acids. V shed 1 base and J 9 bases; nucleotides not matched to a gene: 18. Findings of the study overall: Exclusively blood specimens were collected; tissue repertoires likely differ.

Donation came from healthy HIV-negative adults that had no recent acute infections or vaccinations. The assay was immunoSEQ multiplex PCR, and TCRdb's table has in-frame clones only and misses some. The sample yields about half a million clones, 70% to 80% seen once. This chain connects TRBV4-1 to TRBJ2-1; 16 nucleotides agree with TRBD2. This TCR was recovered from a woman aged 40 to 49 in good health. Some clones in this sample may be carry-over from other donors' samples. The source material was PBMCs. The CDR3 reads CASSQALGTSGRARLLGEQFF. The CDR3, as DNA: TGCGCCAGCAGCCAAGCCCTTGGGACTAGCGGGAGGGCCAGGCTGCTGGGTGAGCAGTTCTTC.